The T cell receptor (beta chain) described here comes from a study of blood T cell repertoires in COVID-19. V lost 3 bases, J lost 2 bases, and 0 bases stayed unmatched. The CDR3 sequence is 15 residues long. Germline V gene lookup returns CDR1 SGHAT and CDR2 FQNNGV. Data came from immunoSEQ multiplex PCR; TCRdb stores just in-frame clones and leaves some out. The data show around 50,000 clones, around 90% seen once. The clonotype was recovered from a woman of 80 years or more with COVID-19, enrolled during active disease. Sequenced: peripheral blood. The V and J genes are TRBV11-2 and TRBJ1-3; 11 bases are shared with TRBD1. CDR3 region: CASSLGQGAGNTIYF. CDR3 nucleotides: TGTGCCAGCAGCTTGGGACAGGGGGCTGGAAACACCATATATTTT.